Following are 20 T cell receptor beta chains from one sample sequenced in a study of vaccination and CD4 T cells after COVID-19. No cognate antigen is known for these TCRs. CD4+ T cells that had been cultured provided DNA sequenced with the Oncomine TCR Beta short-read assay. TCRdb re-called the PCR reads through MiXCR, storing one row per CDR3 protein. The table has approximately 18,000 distinct CDR3 sequences, around half seen once. Treatment reported: 10-day PBMC culture with coronavirus spike peptide pools or control peptides (ViraFEST assay). The specimen comprised CD4+ T cells from blood, cultured in vitro, sampled before SARS-CoV-2 vaccination. These receptors were obtained from a human donor who had recovered from COVID-19.

The chain joins TRBV6-2 or TRBV6-3 to TRBJ1-2, with 8 nucleotides matching TRBD1. This CDR3 contains 13 residues. V was pared by 6 bases and J by 5 bases, with 5 bases of the junction left unmatched. Per germline, CDR1 MNHEY and CDR2 SVGEGT. The CDR3 reads CASRMTGEYGYTF. The DNA for the CDR3 is TGTGCCAGCAGGATGACAGGGGAATATGGCTACACCTTC.

CDR3 amino acids: CASSPGPEGADTQYF. Written as DNA, the CDR3 is TGTGCCAGCAGCCCAGGGCCGGAGGGGGCAGATACGCAGTATTTT. The rearrangement uses TRBV11-2 and TRBJ2-3; D may correspond to TRBD1 or TRBD2 (6 bases each). Trimming left V 5 bases short and J 4 bases short, with 16 bases between. CDR3 size: 15 residues. Germline V lookup: CDR1 SGHAT, CDR2 FQNNGV. The whole variable domain, remainder taken from reference TRBV11-2 and TRBJ2-3, is EAGVAQSPRYKIIEKRQSVAFWCNPISGHATLYWYQQILGQGPKLLIQFQNNGVVDDSQLPKDRFSAERLKGVDSTLKIQPAKLEDSAVYLCASSPGPEGADTQYFGPGTRLTVL.

The chain joins TRBV25-1 to TRBJ2-7; TRBD2 agrees at 11 bases. V trimming: 8 bases; J trimming: 2 bases; junction bases outside the gene matches: 5. Germline V CDR1 and CDR2: MGHDK, SYGVNS. The CDR3 is 14 residues long. The DNA for the CDR3 is TGTGCCAGCTGTAGCGGGAGGGCCCCCTACGAGCAGTACTTC. Translating it yields CASCSGRAPYEQYF.

The chain uses TRBV7-2 and TRBJ2-3; D not resolved. Germline CDR1 is SGHTA and CDR2 is FQGNSA. Trimming took off 5 bases at V and 0 bases at J, with 12 bases between the two ends. The CDR3 covers 15 residues. CDR3 protein: CASSTKVVSTDTQYF. Here the CDR3 DNA reads TGTGCCAGCAGCACCAAGGTAGTAAGCACAGATACGCAGTATTTT.

The sample holds a few counts of this clonotype. This chain uses TRBV20-1 with TRBJ1-1, with D hard to call. CDR3 length equals 11 residues. Deletions cut 0 bases from V and 1 base from J, with 0 bases between. Germline lookup yields CDR1 DFQATT and CDR2 SNEGSKA (reference sequence). The CDR3 spells CSARENTEAFF. The CDR3 DNA is TGCAGTGCTAGAGAGAACACTGAAGCTTTCTTT.

This clonotype has only a few counts. Here the CDR3 DNA reads TGTGCCAGCAGCCGTCGCACCGAGGGCTACACCTTC. It encodes CASSRRTEGYTF. The rearrangement uses TRBV6-1 and TRBJ1-2; D remains unclear. With 6 bases removed from V and 8 bases from J, the gap between germline ends came to 13 bases. The CDR3 sequence is 12 residues long. Germline V gene sequence: CDR1 MNHNS, CDR2 SASEGT.

The CDR3 loop reads CSAIAGYNEQFF. In nucleotides, the CDR3 is TGCAGTGCTATAGCGGGGTACAATGAGCAGTTCTTC. The chain couples TRBV20-1 to TRBJ2-1; 8 bases align to TRBD2. Germline V lookup: CDR1 DFQATT, CDR2 SNEGSKA (reference sequence). J lost 4 bases, V lost 4 bases, and 0 bases had no gene match. This CDR3 is 12 amino acids long.

This clonotype was seen a handful of times. The V gene is TRBV6-1, the J gene TRBJ1-2; the D gene is possibly TRBD1 (5 bases). The germline gives CDR1 MNHNS, CDR2 SASEGT. This CDR3 comprises 15 residues. Deletions cut 6 bases from V and 7 bases from J, with 21 bases between. The CDR3 DNA sequence: TGTGCCAGCAGCCCCCTATCAGGGCAGGATTCTGGCTACACCTTC. As protein: CASSPLSGQDSGYTF.

CDR3 sequence reads: CASTETRGNYGYTF. CDR3 DNA sequence: TGTGCCAGCACCGAAACAAGGGGGAACTATGGCTACACCTTC. The V call is TRBV6-1, the J call TRBJ1-2; maybe TRBD1 (6 bases). Germline CDR1 reads MNHNS; CDR2 reads SASEGT. The CDR3 loop spans 14 amino acids. V was pared by 7 bases and J by 2 bases, with 14 bases between.

The V gene is TRBV7-9, the J gene TRBJ2-2; D possibly uses TRBD1 or TRBD2 (5 bases each). Germline values: CDR1 SEHNR, CDR2 FQNEAQ (reference sequence). This CDR3 comprises 15 residues. V was clipped by 5 bases and J by 6 bases, with 16 bases between them. CDR3: CASSGMGPRSGELFF. CDR3 DNA sequence: TGTGCCAGCAGCGGGATGGGACCTAGGTCCGGGGAGCTGTTTTTT.

The rearrangement links TRBV5-5 to TRBJ1-2; 7 bases map to TRBD1. V gave up 0 bases and J gave up 6 bases; unmatched junction bases: 5. CDR3 length: 14 residues. Germline V lookup: CDR1 SGHKS, CDR2 YYEKEE (reference sequence). CDR3 residues: CASSLEQGIDGYTF. The CDR3 bases are TGTGCCAGCAGCTTGGAACAGGGGATAGATGGCTACACCTTC.

This chain's CDR3 is CASSPGQVSLSGNTIYF. CDR3 in DNA: TGTGCCAGCAGCCCGGGACAGGTTTCGCTCTCTGGAAACACCATATATTTT. The V gene is TRBV7-8, the J gene TRBJ1-3; 8 bases are shared with TRBD1. The CDR3 loop spans 17 amino acids. Trimming took 5 bases from V and 0 from J; bases not matched to a gene: 9. Germline V lookup: CDR1 SGHVS, CDR2 FQNEAQ. The whole variable domain, filled in from reference TRBV7-8 and TRBJ1-3, reads GAGVSQSPRYKVAKRGQDVALRCDPISGHVSLFWYQQALGQGPEFLTYFQNEAQLDKSGLPSDRFFAERPEGSVSTLKIQRTQQEDSAVYLCASSPGQVSLSGNTIYFGEGSWLTVV.

This clonotype was seen a few times. The chain is built from TRBV6-2 or TRBV6-3 and TRBJ2-1, with 8 bases aligning to TRBD2. J was trimmed by 13 bases and V by 7 bases; bases with no gene match: 9. Germline V gene lookup returns CDR1 MNHEY and CDR2 SVGEGT. This CDR3 comprises 12 residues. CDR3 protein: CASKPGAGGQFF. For the CDR3, the DNA is TGTGCCAGCAAACCCGGGGCGGGAGGACAGTTCTTC.

In this sample, this clonotype turned up a few times. As DNA, the CDR3 is TGTGCCAGCAGTTTAATGTCCACTCCTAACTATGGCTACACCTTC. Translating gives CASSLMSTPNYGYTF. The chain combines TRBV27 with TRBJ1-2; D gene uncertain. V shed 2 bases and J shed 0 bases, with 10 bases lying between them. From germline, CDR1 is MNHEY and CDR2 SMNVEV (reference sequence). The CDR3 is 15 amino acids.

The CDR3 is CSANPTGTFQETQYF. CDR3 nucleotide sequence: TGCAGTGCTAACCCCACAGGGACCTTCCAAGAGACCCAGTACTTC. J is TRBJ2-5 and V is TRBV20-1, with D perhaps matching TRBD1 (6 bases). Trimming shortened V by 4 bases and J by 1 base, and 16 bases separated the two germline ends. This CDR3 has 15 residues. Germline values: CDR1 DFQATT, CDR2 SNEGSKA (reference sequence).

This clonotype was observed once. CDR3 protein: CAWSDGRGRSQPQHF. The CDR3 bases are TGTGCCTGGAGTGATGGCAGGGGCAGGAGTCAGCCCCAGCATTTT. The genes are TRBV30 and TRBJ1-5; D is perhaps TRBD1 (6 bases). CDR1 and CDR2 from the germline V gene are GTSNPN and SVGIG (reference sequence). V lost 1 base, J lost 6 bases, and 16 bases lay in between. The CDR3 has 15 amino acids.

The genes are TRBV20-1 and TRBJ2-1; the D is unclear. The germline V and J ends were trimmed by 6 bases and 4 bases, with 4 bases remaining between them. CDR1 and CDR2 from the germline V gene are DFQATT and SNEGSKA (reference sequence). This CDR3 region has 10 residues. CDR3 protein: CSAFYNEQFF. In DNA form, the CDR3 reads TGCAGTGCCTTTTACAATGAGCAGTTCTTC.

This clonotype appeared a few times. The chain employs TRBV30 and TRBJ1-1; D not certain. The CDR3 consists of 15 residues. Trimming left V 0 bases short and J 1 base short, with 12 bases between. Germline V gene sequence: CDR1 GTSNPN, CDR2 SVGIG (reference sequence). The CDR3 bases are TGTGCCTGGAGTGTAACACCTTTTGGGAACACTGAAGCTTTCTTT. It specifies CAWSVTPFGNTEAFF.

This clonotype turned up a few times. The V gene is TRBV6-2 or TRBV6-3, the J gene TRBJ2-2; the D is unclear. CDR1 is MNHEY and CDR2 is SVGEGT in the germline V gene. The CDR3 covers 14 residues. With 4 bases removed from V and 6 bases from J, the gap between germline ends came to 12 bases. As DNA, the CDR3 is TGTGCCAGCAGTTTATCCGGACGGCCCGGGGAGCTGTTTTTT. This encodes CASSLSGRPGELFF.

The V and J genes are TRBV12-3 or TRBV12-4 and TRBJ1-6; D not resolved. The ends were cut back, 6 bases at V and 8 bases at J, with 11 bases in the middle. The CDR3 is made up of 13 amino acids. This chain's CDR3 is CASRRHLDSPLHF. The DNA for the CDR3 is TGTGCCAGCAGGCGACACCTCGATTCACCCCTCCACTTT.